This T cell receptor (beta chain) appears in the sequencing data of a study of OX40 agonist ivuxolimab in advanced cancers. Background for the entire study: Ivuxolimab was an agonistic, fully human IgG2 monoclonal antibody directed against OX40 (CD134), a costimulatory receptor. Of the approximately 50 dose-escalation patients, hepatocellular carcinoma was present in about 20, melanoma in around 15, renal cell carcinoma in 9 and head and neck cancer in 9. Patients were allowed to have had prior anti-PD-1, anti-PD-L1 or anti-CTLA-4 therapy, and 40% of the dose-escalation patients had been treated with checkpoint inhibitors. In the dose-escalation cohort, 82.7% of patients were male, and the mean age was approximately 64 years, with a range of about 23 to 85. The purpose of peripheral TCRbeta sequencing was to test whether ivuxolimab changed TCR sequence diversity and led to clonal T-cell expansion. Partial responses occurred in three dose-escalation patients: two with cutaneous melanoma and one with hepatocellular carcinoma. The paper describes the monotherapy dose-escalation part (N ≈ 50 patients) of the phase I trial of ivuxolimab. Intravenous ivuxolimab was administered to patients every 2 weeks at six dose levels: 0.01, 0.1, 0.3, 1.5, 3 and 10 mg/kg. What the study reported, not specific to this receptor: Low levels of normalized T-cell clonal expansion were also seen in some patients who did not respond. Antigen specificity was not determined for the clonally expanded peripheral T cells. In the 0.1-3.0 mg/kg groups, partial responders were among the patients with the lowest normalized peripheral clonal expansion, particularly in CD8+ T cells. On average, CD8+ T cells showed more expanded clones than CD4+ T cells after ivuxolimab. At doses of 0.1 to 3.0 mg/kg, clonal expansion of both CD4+ and CD8+ T cells in blood was seen between baseline and week 6.

To sequence the TCRbeta CDR3 region, genomic DNA was isolated from the sorted cells. TCRbeta CDR3 regions were sequenced using the immunoSEQ Assay. Not all clones reach the TCRdb copy of this immuneACCESS table, which keeps in-frame sequences only. Checked studies attribute under half of the gap to unresolved V genes and leave the rest unexplained. The sample table shows about 79,000 clones, and 91% are seen once. The ten largest clones take up roughly 6.9% of the sample. Turning to this clone: Its antigen remains unidentified. No quality values exist for individual bases; no much larger clone is one base distant.

The trial excluded patients who had a history of autoimmune disease or who were on systemic immunosuppression. Peripheral blood for TCR sequencing was drawn from every dose cohort at baseline, at cycle 4 day 1 and at cycle 7 day 1. Samples came from an open-label, multicenter, first-in-human phase I dose-escalation trial of ivuxolimab. The trial enrolled adults with locally advanced or metastatic head and neck squamous cell, hepatocellular, melanoma or renal cell carcinoma. Before TCR sequencing, CD4+ T cells and CD8+ T cells were sorted from peripheral blood as separate populations. The sample in question was CD4+ or CD8+ T cells sorted from blood, obtained in a trial of the OX40 agonist ivuxolimab. This sequence was found in an adult with an advanced solid tumor such as melanoma, head and neck, liver or kidney cancer.

The CDR3 corresponds to CASSSRRETQYF. In nucleotides, the sequence is TGTGCCAGCTCATCGCGTAGGGAGACCCAGTACTTC. The V gene is TRBV18 and the J gene is TRBJ2-5; no D gene can be assigned with confidence. V and J are truncated by 5 bases and 5 bases respectively, leaving an intervening sequence of 9 bases. The CDR3 runs 12 amino acids, cysteine and phenylalanine included. The sequence is cut down to CDR3 DNA, 36 bases in frame from base 1. CDR1 and CDR2, looked up from the germline V gene, are KGHSH and LQKENI.